The 8 T cell receptor beta chains in this list originate from one sample, sequenced in a study of T-cell memory formation after mild COVID-19. TCRdb re-derived calls from the 5' RACE reads in MiXCR, one entry per CDR3 protein. The table shows hundreds of thousands of distinct CDR3 sequences, with 16% occurring only once. Sequencing was performed on PBMCs or a T cell subset sorted from them (not recorded which). The receptors were sampled from a man younger than 30 who had mild COVID-19 (a few samples of this study predate the infection). Cell type and time point are not known.

J is TRBJ1-1 and V is TRBV29-1; D gene unclear. There are 13 residues in the CDR3. Germline V gene lookup returns CDR1 SQVTM and CDR2 ANQGSEA. With 4 bases removed from V and 0 bases from J, the gap between germline ends came to 9 bases. The CDR3 region is CSVGGVLNTEAFF. CDR3 nucleotides: TGCAGCGTTGGTGGGGTACTGAACACTGAAGCTTTCTTT.

This clonotype has a count of ten or more. The chain carries TRBV27 and TRBJ2-2, with no clear D. Trimming left V 5 bases short and J 0 bases short, with 10 bases between. Germline CDR1 reads MNHEY; CDR2 reads SMNVEV (reference sequence). The CDR3 extends over 15 amino acids. CDR3: CASSTNGPNTGELFF. The CDR3 bases are TGTGCCAGCAGTACCAATGGGCCGAACACCGGGGAGCTGTTTTTT.

This sequence joins TRBV27 and TRBJ2-4, with TRBD1 matching 10 bases. The V and J ends lost 5 bases and 4 bases, in that order; junction bases with no gene match: 14. The CDR3 extends over 18 amino acids. The germline CDR1 and CDR2 sequences are MNHEY and SMNVEV (reference sequence). DNA for the CDR3: TGTGCCAGCAGTCCTCTCCCCGGGACAGGGGCCCTGAAAAACATTCAGTACTTC. Protein: CASSPLPGTGALKNIQYF.

V and J are TRBV5-1 and TRBJ1-1, with 7 bases that match TRBD1. The germline CDR1 and CDR2 sequences are SGHRS and YFSETQ. V shed 7 bases, J shed 1 base, and the junction held 10 bases outside the gene matches. The CDR3 is made up of 15 amino acids. The CDR3 bases are TGCGCCAGCTTTAACACAGGGGCCCAGAACACTGAAGCTTTCTTT. Amino acids: CASFNTGAQNTEAFF.

This sequence joins TRBV6-5 and TRBJ1-4; tentative D call: TRBD1 (6 bases). Between the trimmed V and J ends, which lost 2 bases and 7 bases, there was a span of 14 bases. Per germline, CDR1 MNHEY and CDR2 SVGAGI. The CDR3 covers 15 residues. The CDR3 loop reads CASSYTGGPSEKLFF. The CDR3, as DNA: TGTGCCAGCAGTTACACCGGGGGGCCCAGTGAAAAACTGTTTTTT.

The chain combines TRBV19 with TRBJ1-2; no definite D call. CDR3 length: 13 residues. V was trimmed by 9 bases and J by 2 bases, leaving 13 bases between them. CDR1 is LNHDA and CDR2 is SQIVND in the germline V gene (reference sequence). CDR3 nucleotides: TGTGCCAGCCACCGCGCCGGGAACTATGGCTACACCTTC. This gives the protein CASHRAGNYGYTF.

This clonotype was counted only a few times. The rearrangement joins TRBV7-6 to TRBJ2-7; D call uncertain. This CDR3 region has 13 residues. Trimming took off 1 base at V and 3 bases at J, with 7 bases between the two ends. Germline V lookup: CDR1 SGHVS, CDR2 FNYEAQ. The CDR3 DNA sequence: TGTGCCAGCAGCTTAGGGGGATTCTACGAGCAGTACTTC. This gives the protein CASSLGGFYEQYF.

The chain joins TRBV5-5 to TRBJ1-4; a possible D gene is TRBD1 (6 bases). The ends were cut back, 2 bases at V and 7 bases at J, with 12 bases in the middle. This CDR3 is 14 amino acids long. Germline V CDR1 and CDR2: SGHKS, YYEKEE (reference sequence). DNA of the CDR3: TGTGCCAGCAGCTTTGAGGGGGTTGGTGAAAAACTGTTTTTT. This codes for CASSFEGVGEKLFF.